The clone carrying this T cell receptor beta chain was found many times. Its antigen is not identified. This entry comes from a study of metastatic and nonmetastatic thyroid tumors. Across the whole study: Across blood and tumor or nodule tissue, repertoires from malignant and benign thyroid patients were compared with one another. Whole-study results and caveats: Significantly higher TCR beta diversity was reportedly seen in malignant thyroid tumors than benign nodules, in blood and tumor.

Every patient underwent thyroid surgery untreated. From germline, CDR1 is SGHRS and CDR2 YFSETQ. Trimming cost V 0 bases and J 10 bases, with 13 bases left between them. There are 13 residues in the CDR3. Original processing methods: Construction of a distant-metastasis classifier for papillary thyroid cancer relied on CDR3 differences across clinicopathological groups. Through MiXCR, TCRdb re-clonotyped the PCR reads. TCRdb assigned the V and J calls; the authors' analysis was not used. Of approximately 82,000 clones in the sample, around 13% were seen once. Sequencing was done on a sample of tumor tissue. The receptor was derived from a female donor with papillary thyroid cancer or a benign thyroid nodule (not recorded which). Some clones in this sample may be carry-over from other donors' samples. V usage is TRBV5-1 and J usage is TRBJ1-2; unclear D gene. This CDR3 reads CASSLDGQGTYTF. Written as DNA, the CDR3 is TGCGCCAGCAGCTTGGACGGCCAAGGAACCTACACCTTC. Based on the CDR3 plus reference TRBV5-1 and TRBJ1-2, the full variable domain is KAGVTQTPRYLIKTRGQQVTLSCSPISGHRSVSWYQQTPGQGLQFLFEYFSETQRNKGNFPGRFSGRQFSNSRSEMNVSTLELGDSALYLCASSLDGQGTYTFGSGTRLTVV.